This TCR beta chain was identified in a study of T cell responses to AZD1222 COVID-19 vaccine. Study information: Samples with a second dose at about 4 or about 12 weeks were pooled together.

A note on this clone: The antigen is not known.

Repertoires were generated with immunoSEQ multiplex PCR, while TCRdb's copy carries only in-frame clones and drops some. The sample has 180,000 or so clones, roughly 94% seen once. Study results and caveats: Donors were largely white British and mainly female; clonal diversity was possibly underestimated. Variant regions that are unmutated are reportedly the target of nearly half of spike-specific TCRs. Repertoires were sampled only after the peak T cell response.

V dropped 7 bases and J dropped 11 bases, with 15 bases sitting between them. CDR3 length equals 13 residues. Germline V lookup: CDR1 ENHRY, CDR2 SYGVKD. Sequenced here: peripheral blood, sampled on day 0 of AZD1222 vaccination. The chain is built from TRBV10-3 and TRBJ1-6; D remains unclear. This TCR was recovered from an adult in good health. CDR3 bases: TGTGCCATCAAGCCTACCGAAGGGACACCCCTCCACTTT. This gives the protein CAIKPTEGTPLHF.